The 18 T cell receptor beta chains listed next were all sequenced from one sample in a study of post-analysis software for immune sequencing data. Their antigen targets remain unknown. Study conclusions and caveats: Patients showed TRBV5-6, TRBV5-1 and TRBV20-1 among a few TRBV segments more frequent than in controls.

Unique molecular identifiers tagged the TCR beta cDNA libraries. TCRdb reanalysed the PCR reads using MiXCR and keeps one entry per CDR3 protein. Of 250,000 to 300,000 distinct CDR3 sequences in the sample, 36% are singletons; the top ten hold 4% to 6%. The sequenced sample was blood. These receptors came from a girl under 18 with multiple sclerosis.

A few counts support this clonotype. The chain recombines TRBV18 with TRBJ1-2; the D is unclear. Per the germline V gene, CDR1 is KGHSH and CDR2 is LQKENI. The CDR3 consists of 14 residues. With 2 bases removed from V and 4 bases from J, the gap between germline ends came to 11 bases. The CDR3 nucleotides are TGTGCCAGCTCACCATCGGGTGAGTCCTATGGCTACACCTTC. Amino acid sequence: CASSPSGESYGYTF.

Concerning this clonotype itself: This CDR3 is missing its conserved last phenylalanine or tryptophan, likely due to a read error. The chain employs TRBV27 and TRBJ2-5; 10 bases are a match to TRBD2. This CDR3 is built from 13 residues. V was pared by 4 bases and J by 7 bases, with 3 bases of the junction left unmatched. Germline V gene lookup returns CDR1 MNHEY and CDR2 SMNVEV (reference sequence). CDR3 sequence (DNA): TGTGCCAGCAGTTCAGTAGCGGGAGGGACCCAGTACTGC. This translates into CASSSVAGGTQYC.

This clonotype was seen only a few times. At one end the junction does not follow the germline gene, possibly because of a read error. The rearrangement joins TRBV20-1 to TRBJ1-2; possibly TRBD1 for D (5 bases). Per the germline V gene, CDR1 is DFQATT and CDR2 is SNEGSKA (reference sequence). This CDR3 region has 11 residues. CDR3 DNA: TGCAGTACTAGTTTGGGGGACGGCTACACCTTC. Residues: CSTSLGDGYTF.

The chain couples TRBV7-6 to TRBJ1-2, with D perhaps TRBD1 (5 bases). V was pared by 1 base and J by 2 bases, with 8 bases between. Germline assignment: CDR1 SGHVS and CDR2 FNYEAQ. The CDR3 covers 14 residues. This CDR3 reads CASSLDEGNYGYTF. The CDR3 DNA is TGTGCCAGCAGCTTAGATGAGGGGAACTATGGCTACACCTTC.

CDR3 nucleotides: TGCAGTGCTAGAGATCCCAGAGCGAACCGGGATGAGCAGTTCTTC. Its protein product is CSARDPRANRDEQFF. This chain links TRBV20-1 with TRBJ2-1; D not resolved. There are 15 residues in the CDR3. CDR1 DFQATT and CDR2 SNEGSKA come from the germline V gene (reference sequence). The germline V and J ends were trimmed by 0 bases and 8 bases, with 17 bases remaining between them.

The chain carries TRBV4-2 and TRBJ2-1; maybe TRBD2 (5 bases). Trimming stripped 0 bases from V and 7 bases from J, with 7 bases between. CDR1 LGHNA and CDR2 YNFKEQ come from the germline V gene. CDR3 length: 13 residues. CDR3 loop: CASSQERGNEQFF. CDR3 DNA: TGTGCCAGCAGCCAAGAACGCGGGAATGAGCAGTTCTTC.

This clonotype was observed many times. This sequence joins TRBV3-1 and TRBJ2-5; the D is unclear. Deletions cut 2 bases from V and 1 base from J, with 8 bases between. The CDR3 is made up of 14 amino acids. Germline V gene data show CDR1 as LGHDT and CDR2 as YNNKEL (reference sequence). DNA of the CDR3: TGTGCCAGCAGCCAACGGACCATCCAAGAGACCCAGTACTTC. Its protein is CASSQRTIQETQYF.

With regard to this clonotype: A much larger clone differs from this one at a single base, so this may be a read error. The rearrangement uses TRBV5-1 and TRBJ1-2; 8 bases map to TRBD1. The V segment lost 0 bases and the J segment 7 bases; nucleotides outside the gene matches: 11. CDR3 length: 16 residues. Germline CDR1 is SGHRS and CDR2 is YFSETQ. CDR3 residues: CASSLDPGQELLGYTF. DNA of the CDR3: TGCGCCAGCAGCTTGGATCCGGGACAGGAGCTGCTTGGCTACACCTTC.

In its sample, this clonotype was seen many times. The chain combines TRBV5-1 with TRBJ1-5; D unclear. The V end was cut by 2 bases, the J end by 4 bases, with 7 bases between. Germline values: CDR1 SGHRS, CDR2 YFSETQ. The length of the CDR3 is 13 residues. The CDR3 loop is CASSFWPNQPQHF. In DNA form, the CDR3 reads TGCGCCAGCAGCTTTTGGCCGAATCAGCCCCAGCATTTT.

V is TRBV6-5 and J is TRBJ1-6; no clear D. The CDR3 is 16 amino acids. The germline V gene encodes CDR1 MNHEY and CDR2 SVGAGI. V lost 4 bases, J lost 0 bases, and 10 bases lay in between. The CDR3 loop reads CASSLRRTSYNSPLHF. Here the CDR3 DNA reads TGTGCCAGCAGTTTACGACGCACCTCCTATAATTCACCCCTCCACTTT.

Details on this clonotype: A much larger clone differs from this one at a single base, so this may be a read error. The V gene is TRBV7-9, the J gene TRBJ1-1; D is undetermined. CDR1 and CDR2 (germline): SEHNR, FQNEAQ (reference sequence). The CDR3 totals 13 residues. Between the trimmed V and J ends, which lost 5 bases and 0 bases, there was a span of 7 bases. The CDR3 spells CASSGVMNTEAFF. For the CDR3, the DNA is TGTGCCAGCAGCGGCGTGATGAACACTGAAGCTTTCTTT.

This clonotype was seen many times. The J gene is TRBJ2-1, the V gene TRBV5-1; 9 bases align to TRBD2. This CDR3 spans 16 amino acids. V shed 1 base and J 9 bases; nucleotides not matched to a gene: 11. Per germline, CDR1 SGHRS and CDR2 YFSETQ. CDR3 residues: CASSLTVAGASGEQFF. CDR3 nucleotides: TGCGCCAGCAGCTTGACGGTAGCGGGAGCGAGCGGTGAGCAGTTCTTC.

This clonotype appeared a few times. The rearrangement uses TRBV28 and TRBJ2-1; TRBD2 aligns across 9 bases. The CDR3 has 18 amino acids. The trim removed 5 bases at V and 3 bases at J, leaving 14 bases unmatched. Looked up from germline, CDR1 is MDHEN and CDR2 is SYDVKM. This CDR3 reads CASSVARAGGSIYNEQFF. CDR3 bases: TGTGCCAGCAGTGTCGCCCGAGCGGGAGGTTCTATCTACAATGAGCAGTTCTTC.

The CDR3, as DNA: TGCAGTGCTAGAGATAGGGGGGTAAACACTGAAGCTTTCTTT. It is translated as CSARDRGVNTEAFF. V is TRBV20-1 and J is TRBJ1-1, with D perhaps TRBD1 (6 bases). The germline V gene encodes CDR1 DFQATT and CDR2 SNEGSKA (reference sequence). V lost 0 bases, J lost 2 bases, and 10 bases lay in between. The CDR3 extends over 14 amino acids.

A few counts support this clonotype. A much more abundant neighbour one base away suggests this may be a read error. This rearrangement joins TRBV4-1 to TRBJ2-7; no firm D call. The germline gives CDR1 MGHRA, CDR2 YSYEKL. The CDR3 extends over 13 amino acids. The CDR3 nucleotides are TGCGCCAGCAACCAAGATCTGAGGTACGAGCAGTACTTC. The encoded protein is CASNQDLRYEQYF.

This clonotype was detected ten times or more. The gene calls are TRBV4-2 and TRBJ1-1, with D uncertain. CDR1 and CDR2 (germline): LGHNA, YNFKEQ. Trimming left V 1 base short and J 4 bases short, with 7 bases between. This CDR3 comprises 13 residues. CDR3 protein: CASSQVGRTEAFF. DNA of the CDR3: TGTGCCAGCAGCCAAGTCGGTCGCACTGAAGCTTTCTTT.

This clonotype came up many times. As DNA, the CDR3 is TGCAGTGCTCCCGACTTATTCGGACAGGGGATTGAGACCCAGTACTTC. It yields the protein CSAPDLFGQGIETQYF. The gene calls are TRBV20-1 and TRBJ2-5, with 9 bases identical to TRBD1. The CDR3 extends over 16 amino acids. Germline assignment: CDR1 DFQATT and CDR2 SNEGSKA (reference sequence). V lost 5 bases and J lost 5; bases outside the gene matches: 15.

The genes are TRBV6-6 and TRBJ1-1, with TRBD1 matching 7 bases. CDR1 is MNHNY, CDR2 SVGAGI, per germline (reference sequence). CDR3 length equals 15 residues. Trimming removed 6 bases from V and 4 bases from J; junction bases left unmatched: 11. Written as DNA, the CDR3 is TGTGCCAGCAGCCGAGGGGGCCCCCTGGCCACTGAAGCTTTCTTT. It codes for CASSRGGPLATEAFF.